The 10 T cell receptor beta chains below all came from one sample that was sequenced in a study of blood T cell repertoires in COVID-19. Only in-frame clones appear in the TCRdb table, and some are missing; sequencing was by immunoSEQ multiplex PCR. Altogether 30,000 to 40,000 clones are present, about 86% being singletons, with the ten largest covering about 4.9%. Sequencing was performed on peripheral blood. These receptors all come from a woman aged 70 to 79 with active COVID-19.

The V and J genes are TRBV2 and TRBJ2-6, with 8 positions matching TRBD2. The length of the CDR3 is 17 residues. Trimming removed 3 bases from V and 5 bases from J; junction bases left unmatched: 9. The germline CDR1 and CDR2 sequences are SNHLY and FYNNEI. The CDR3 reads CASSEAGGAGWANVLTF. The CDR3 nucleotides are TGTGCCAGCAGTGAGGCGGGGGGCGCGGGCTGGGCCAACGTCCTGACTTTC.

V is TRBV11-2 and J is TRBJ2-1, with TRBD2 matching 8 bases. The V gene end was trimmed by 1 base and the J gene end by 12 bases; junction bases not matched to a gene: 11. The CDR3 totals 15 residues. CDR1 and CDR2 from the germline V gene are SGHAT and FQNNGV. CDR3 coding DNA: TGTGCCAGCAGCTTAGCGCGGGGGACTAGTCTGGGGCAGTTCTTC. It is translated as CASSLARGTSLGQFF.

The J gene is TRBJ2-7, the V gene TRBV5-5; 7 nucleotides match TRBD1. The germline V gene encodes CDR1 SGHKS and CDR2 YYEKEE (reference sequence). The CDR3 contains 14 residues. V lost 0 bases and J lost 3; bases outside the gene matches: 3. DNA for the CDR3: TGTGCCAGCAGCTTGGGGACAGGAATCTACGAGCAGTACTTC. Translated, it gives CASSLGTGIYEQYF. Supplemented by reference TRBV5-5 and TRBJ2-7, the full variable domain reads DAGVTQSPTHLIKTRGQQVTLRCSPISGHKSVSWYQQVLGQGPQFIFQYYEKEERGRGNFPDRFSARQFPNYSSELNVNALLLGDSALYLCASSLGTGIYEQYFGPGTRLTVT.

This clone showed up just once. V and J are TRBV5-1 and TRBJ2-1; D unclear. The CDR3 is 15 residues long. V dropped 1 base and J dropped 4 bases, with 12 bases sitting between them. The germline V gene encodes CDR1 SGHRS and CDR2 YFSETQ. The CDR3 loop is CASSLLSGRYNEQFF. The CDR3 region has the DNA TGCGCCAGCAGCTTGTTAAGTGGTCGGTACAATGAGCAGTTCTTC.

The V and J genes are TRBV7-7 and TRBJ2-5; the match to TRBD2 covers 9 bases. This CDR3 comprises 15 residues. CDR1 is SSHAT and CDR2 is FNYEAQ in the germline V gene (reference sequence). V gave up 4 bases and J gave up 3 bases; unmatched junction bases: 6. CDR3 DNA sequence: TGTGCCAGCAGCTCAACTAGCGGGTGGAAAGAGACCCAGTACTTC. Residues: CASSSTSGWKETQYF.

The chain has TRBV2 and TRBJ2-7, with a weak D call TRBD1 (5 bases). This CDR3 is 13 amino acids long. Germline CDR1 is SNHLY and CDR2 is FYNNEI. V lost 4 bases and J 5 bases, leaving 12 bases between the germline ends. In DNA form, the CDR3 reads TGTGCCAGCAGTGGAACAGGATTAGACGAGCAGTACTTC. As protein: CASSGTGLDEQYF.

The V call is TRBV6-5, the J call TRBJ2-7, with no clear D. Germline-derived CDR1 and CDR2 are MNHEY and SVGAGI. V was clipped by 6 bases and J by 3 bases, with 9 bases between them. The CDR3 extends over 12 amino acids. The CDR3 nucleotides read TGTGCCAGCAGCTCCTCGGGCTACGAGCAGTACTTC. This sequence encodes CASSSSGYEQYF.

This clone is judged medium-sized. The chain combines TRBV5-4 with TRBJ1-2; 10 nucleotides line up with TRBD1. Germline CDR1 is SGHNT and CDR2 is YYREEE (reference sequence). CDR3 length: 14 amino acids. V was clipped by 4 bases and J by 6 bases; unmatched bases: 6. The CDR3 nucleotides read TGTGCCAGCAGCCTAACGGGACAGGGGCATGGCTACACCTTC. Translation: CASSLTGQGHGYTF.

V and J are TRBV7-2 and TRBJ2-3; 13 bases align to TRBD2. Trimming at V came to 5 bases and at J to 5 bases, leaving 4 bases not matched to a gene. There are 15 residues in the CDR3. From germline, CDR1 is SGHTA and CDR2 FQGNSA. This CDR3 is CASSTRLAGGDTQYF. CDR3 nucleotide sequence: TGTGCCAGCAGCACCCGACTAGCGGGGGGAGATACGCAGTATTTT. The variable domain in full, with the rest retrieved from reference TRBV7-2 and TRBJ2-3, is GAGVSQSPSNKVTEKGKDVELRCDPISGHTALYWYRQSLGQGLEFLIYFQGNSAPDKSGLPSDRFSAERTGGSVSTLTIQRTQQEDSAVYLCASSTRLAGGDTQYFGPGTRLTVL.

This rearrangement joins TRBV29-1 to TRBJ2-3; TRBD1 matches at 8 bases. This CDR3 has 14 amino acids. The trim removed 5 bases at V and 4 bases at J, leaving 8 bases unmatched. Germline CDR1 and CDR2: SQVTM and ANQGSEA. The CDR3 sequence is CSVKTGTGPDTQYF. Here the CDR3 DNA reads TGCAGCGTTAAAACCGGGACAGGACCAGATACGCAGTATTTT.